A selection of T cell receptor beta chains follows, all from one sample in a study of early T cells in non-severe SARS-CoV-2 infection. TCRdb called the 5' RACE reads again in MiXCR, with one record for every CDR3 protein. Altogether some 73,000 distinct CDR3 sequences are present, roughly 12% being singletons, with the ten largest covering approximately 3.6%. The sample consisted of whole blood. The receptors were gathered from an adult who was a healthcare worker with PCR-confirmed SARS-CoV-2 infection or an uninfected control (not recorded which). CDR3s include the opening cysteine and the closing phenylalanine or tryptophan. A D gene is named only where the DNA matches it firmly. Some rows mark clone size as missing; the rest say once, few, many or name a class of expanded clone.

TRBJ2-7 . TRBV5-4 . TGTGCCAGCAGTCGCGGCGGGACAGCTTGGTCCAGCGAGCAGTACTTC CASSRGGTAWSSEQYF
TRBJ1-4 . TRBV18 few TGTGCCAGCTCACCCCCAGCAGGGGACCATGAAAAACTGTTTTTT CASSPPAGDHEKLFF
TRBJ2-4 . TRBV3-1 . TGTGCCAGCAGCCATTTGGGAGCATCGGCCAAAAACATTCAGTACTTC CASSHLGASAKNIQYF
TRBJ2-1 TRBD1 TRBV4-2 few TGTGCCAGCAGCCAGACGTTACGGACAGGGAATCTAAACAATGAGCAGTTCTTC CASSQTLRTGNLNNEQFF
TRBJ2-7 TRBD2 TRBV11-2 many TGTGCCAGCAGCCCAATTAGGCGGGAGCGGATGGGGGTCTACGAGCAGTACTTC CASSPIRRERMGVYEQYF
TRBJ1-5 . TRBV27 few TGTGCCAGCAGAAACTCCAGGGGTAGCAATCAGCCCCAGCATTTT CASRNSRGSNQPQHF
TRBJ1-4 . TRBV6-6 many TGTGCCAGCAGTTACTCACAGGGTGCAACTAATGAAAAACTGTTTTTT CASSYSQGATNEKLFF
TRBJ1-1 . TRBV28 many TGTGCCAGCAGTCCGCACAGTGAAGCTTTCTTT CASSPHSEAFF
TRBJ1-5 TRBD1 TRBV29-1 many TGCAGCGTTGGGGACAGGGTCGGGCAGCCCCAGCATTTT CSVGDRVGQPQHF
TRBJ2-1 TRBD2 TRBV9 . TGTGCCAGCAGCGCCGGGACTAGCGGGAGTGGCTACAATGAGCAGTTCTTC CASSAGTSGSGYNEQFF